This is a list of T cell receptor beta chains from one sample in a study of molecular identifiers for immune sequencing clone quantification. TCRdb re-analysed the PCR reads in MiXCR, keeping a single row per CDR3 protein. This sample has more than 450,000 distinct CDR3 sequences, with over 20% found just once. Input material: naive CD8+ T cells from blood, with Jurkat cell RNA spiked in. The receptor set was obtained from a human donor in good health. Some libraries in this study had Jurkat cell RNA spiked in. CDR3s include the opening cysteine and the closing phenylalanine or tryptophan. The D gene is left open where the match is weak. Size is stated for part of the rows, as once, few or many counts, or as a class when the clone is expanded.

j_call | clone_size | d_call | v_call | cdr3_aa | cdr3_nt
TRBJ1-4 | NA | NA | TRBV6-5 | CAGSYGGANEKLFF | TGTGCCGGCAGTTACGGGGGGGCTAATGAAAAACTGTTTTTT
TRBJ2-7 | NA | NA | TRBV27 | CATSSGSSYEQYF | TGTGCCACCTCCTCCGGGAGCTCCTACGAGCAGTACTTC
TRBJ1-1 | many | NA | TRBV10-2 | CASSAWQNTEAFF | TGCGCCAGCAGTGCGTGGCAGAACACTGAAGCTTTCTTT
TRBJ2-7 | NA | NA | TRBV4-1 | CVSSQVPPPGAGYEQYF | TGCGTCAGCAGCCAAGTCCCCCCCCCCGGCGCGGGTTACGAGCAGTACTTC
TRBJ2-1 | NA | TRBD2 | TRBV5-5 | CASSLWGGPPEQFF | TGTGCCAGCAGCTTGTGGGGGGGTCCCCCAGAGCAGTTCTTC
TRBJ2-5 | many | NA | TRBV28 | CASSFLQGQETQYF | TGTGCCAGCAGTTTTCTCCAGGGACAAGAGACCCAGTACTTC
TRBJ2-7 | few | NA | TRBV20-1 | CSARDGAGSYEQYF | TGCAGTGCTAGAGATGGGGCAGGGTCCTACGAGCAGTACTTC
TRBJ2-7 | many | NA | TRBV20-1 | CSARDTVQGSRWEQYF | TGCAGTGCTAGAGATACGGTGCAGGGGAGTCGCTGGGAGCAGTACTTC
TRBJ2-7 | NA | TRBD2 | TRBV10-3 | CAISDPNRGTSAYEQYF | TGTGCCATCAGTGACCCGAACCGCGGGACTAGCGCTTACGAGCAGTACTTC
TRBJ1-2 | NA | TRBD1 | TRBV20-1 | CSATADRSYGYTF | TGCAGTGCTACCGCGGACAGGTCCTATGGCTACACCTTC
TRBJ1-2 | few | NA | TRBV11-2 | CASSYLNSDYGYTF | TGTGCCAGCAGCTACTTGAACAGCGACTATGGCTACACCTTC
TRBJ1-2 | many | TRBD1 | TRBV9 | CASSVGDSPAYGYTF | TGTGCCAGCAGCGTAGGGGACAGTCCTGCCTATGGCTACACCTTC
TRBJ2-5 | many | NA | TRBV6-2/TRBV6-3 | CASSYGTLQETQYF | TGTGCCAGCAGTTACGGGACTCTCCAAGAGACCCAGTACTTC
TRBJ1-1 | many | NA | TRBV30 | CAWSYINTEAFF | TGTGCCTGGAGTTATATTAACACTGAAGCTTTCTTT
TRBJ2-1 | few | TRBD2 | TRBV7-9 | CASSLSSGRASYEQFF | TGTGCCAGCAGCTTATCAAGCGGGAGGGCGTCTTATGAGCAGTTCTTC
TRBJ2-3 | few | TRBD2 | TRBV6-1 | CASSEVAGGGADTQYF | TGTGCCAGCAGTGAAGTAGCTGGGGGAGGGGCAGATACGCAGTATTTT
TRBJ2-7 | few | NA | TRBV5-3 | CASAIWGYEQYF | TGTGCCAGCGCGATATGGGGGTACGAGCAGTACTTC
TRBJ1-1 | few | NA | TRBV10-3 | CAISESGRATEAFF | TGTGCCATCAGTGAGTCGGGGAGGGCTACTGAAGCTTTCTTT
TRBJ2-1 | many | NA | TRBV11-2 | CASSFQDEQFF | TGTGCCAGCAGCTTTCAAGATGAGCAGTTCTTC
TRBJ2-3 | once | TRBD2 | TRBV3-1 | CATRSGRDYTDTQCF | TGTGCCACCCGGAGCGGGAGGGATTACACAGATACGCAGTGTTTT
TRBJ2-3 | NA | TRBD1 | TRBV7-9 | CASRPMTGLDSLDTQYF | TGTGCCAGCAGACCTATGACAGGGTTAGATTCGTTGGATACGCAGTATTTT
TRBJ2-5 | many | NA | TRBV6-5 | CASRFERGSLQETQYF | TGTGCCAGCAGGTTCGAGAGGGGCTCCCTACAAGAGACCCAGTACTTC
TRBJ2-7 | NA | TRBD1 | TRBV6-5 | CASSSGQGLGEQYF | TGTGCCAGCAGTTCGGGACAGGGGCTTGGGGAGCAGTACTTC
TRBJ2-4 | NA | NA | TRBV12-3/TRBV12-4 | CASSNLAGLAKNIQYF | TGTGCCAGCAGTAACCTAGCAGGGCTAGCCAAAAACATTCAGTACTTC
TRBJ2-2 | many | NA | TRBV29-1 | CSVERTLTGELFF | TGCAGCGTTGAGCGGACCCTCACCGGGGAGCTGTTTTTT
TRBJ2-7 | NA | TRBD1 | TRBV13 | CASSDNRGWKYF | TGTGCCAGCAGCGATAACAGGGGCTGGAAGTACTTC
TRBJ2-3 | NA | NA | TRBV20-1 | CSAFGNSYLDTQYF | TGCAGTGCCTTCGGTAATAGTTATTTAGATACGCAGTATTTT
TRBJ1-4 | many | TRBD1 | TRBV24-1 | CATSVRTGANEKLFF | TGTGCCACCAGTGTACGGACAGGTGCTAATGAAAAACTGTTTTTT